Sequencing of this T cell receptor beta chain was carried out in a study of blood T cell repertoires in COVID-19 (TCRdb year 2020). As for the study more broadly: Collaborator samples came from the United States, Italy and Spain and covered acute and convalescent phases of COVID-19. The samples were drawn from two sources: the first 160 participants of the ongoing ImmuneRACE study, and 1,200 or so subjects contributed by 6 global collaborators. A de-identified subject ID, COVID-19 status, age in years and sex were almost always included in the sample metadata. Where available, HLA class I and class II types were obtained from metadata supplied by the sample provider rather than from assay-based typing. The prospective study material was composed of cDNA or gDNA derived from T cells, B-cell-depleted T cells, or PBMCs. The repertoires were made available in a free public database intended to serve as a resource for research on the immune response to SARS-CoV-2. Subjects who had been exposed to COVID-19, were actively infected with it, or had recovered from it provided the deeply sampled blood TCRbeta repertoires that made up the dataset. Summary of the overall study and its limitations: Clinical and demographic metadata were provided uncurated, with the amount varying by source and participant.

For this clone: The antigen this receptor binds is unknown. No per-base quality is available; no much larger clone lies one base away.

Collaborating institutions collected whole blood in K2EDTA tubes following their own protocols. For TCRbeta analysis, collaborators shipped samples in one of three forms: frozen whole blood, isolated PBMCs, or DNA extracted from either of those sample types. TCRbeta CDR3 regions were amplified from genomic DNA using the immunoSEQ Assay, a bias-controlled multiplex PCR. The paper's data handling went like this. The number of nucleated cells in each sample was estimated from the amplification of reference gene primers within the assay. To quantify the absolute abundance of each unique TCRbeta CDR3 rearrangement, sequence reads were collapsed and filtered. For each sample, productive Simpson clonality was calculated by taking the square root of Simpson's diversity index across productive rearrangements. What TCRdb holds here is the immuneACCESS table cut down to in-frame rearrangements. Part of the clones is not present; checked against another copy, under half of the missing clones reflect an unresolved V gene, and the others are unexplained. D and trimming come from the DNA, and the V and J calls and clone size come from that table. Across this sample there are roughly 350,000 clones, with roughly 88% seen only once. 3.5% to 4% of the sample is in the top ten clones.

From the cysteine up to the phenylalanine, the CDR3 has a length of 11 residues. The retained sequence is limited to the CDR3, 33 bases, with the frame set at the first base. CDR1 and CDR2, per the germline V gene, are MNHEY and SVGAGI. V is pared back by 8 bases and J by 6 bases, with 10 bases lying between the germline termini. Sequenced input: peripheral blood. The sequence joins TRBV6-5 to TRBJ1-2, with TRBD1 tentatively as D gene (5 bases match). The clonotype comes from a woman aged 50 to 60 with active or convalescent COVID-19. For the CDR3, the sequence is CASRIRDGYTF. In nucleotides, the sequence is TGTGCCAGCCGGATCAGGGATGGCTACACCTTC.